The clone carrying this T cell receptor beta chain has just one count. The antigen remains undetermined. This entry belongs to a study of CD8+ T cells in alopecia areata. In the study overall: Treatment ran 6 to 18 months, with 6 months of follow-up afterward.

Overall study results and limits: The study also sequences resident alphabeta T cells of normal skin in scalp samples. More clonal than normal scalp was lesional scalp, particularly alopecia totalis/universalis. TCRs were shared less clearly across patients than in mice, possibly for HLA-related reasons.

The germline V gene encodes CDR1 MNHEY and CDR2 SVGAGI. The CDR3 runs to 15 residues. Trimming stripped 0 bases from V and 7 bases from J, with 14 bases between. Following RNA extraction, reverse transcription yielded cDNA that acted as the sequencing template. The repertoire was sequenced with immunoSEQ multiplex PCR; TCRdb's copy has only in-frame clones and lacks some. This sample carries 140,000 to 150,000 clones, around 49% of them seen once, and the ten largest clones take more than 0.95%. This receptor was identified in a human donor with alopecia areata. The sample here was CD4+ T cells sorted from blood, taken at week 0. The chain is built from TRBV6-5 and TRBJ2-3; D may be TRBD2 (6 bases). CDR3 loop: CASSYSGTLGNTQYF. CDR3 sequence (DNA): TGTGCCAGCAGTTACTCGGGGACTCTCGGGAATACGCAGTATTTT.